These 13 T cell receptor beta chains were sequenced from one sample in a study of monozygotic twins with inflammatory bowel disease. For each CDR3 protein, TCRdb gives one entry from its re-call of the 5' RACE reads, without DNA. The listing contains around 450,000 distinct CDR3 sequences. Sequencing was carried out using blood. The receptor source for this set is a human donor with ulcerative colitis or Crohn's disease, or a healthy co-twin of an affected twin (not recorded which).

The chain couples TRBV5-1 to TRBJ2-3; with no DNA, the TCRdb D assignment of TRBD2 cannot be verified. The CDR3 has 14 residues. Germline values: CDR1 SGHRS, CDR2 YFSETQ. CDR3: CASSSEASGDTQYF.

The J gene is TRBJ1-4, the V gene TRBV20-1. Germline CDR1 and CDR2: DFQATT and SNEGSKA (reference sequence). The CDR3 runs 14 residues. The CDR3 here is CSANRGDLNEKLFF.

The chain uses TRBV7-2 and TRBJ2-7; TCRdb gives TRBD1 as the D gene, but with no DNA this cannot be confirmed. The CDR3 totals 12 residues. From germline, CDR1 is SGHTA and CDR2 FQGNSA. The CDR3 reads CASSLGAGKQYF. The whole variable domain, remainder taken from reference TRBV7-2 and TRBJ2-7, is GAGVSQSPSNKVTEKGKDVELRCDPISGHTALYWYRQSLGQGLEFLIYFQGNSAPDKSGLPSDRFSAERTGGSVSTLTIQRTQQEDSAVYLCASSLGAGKQYFGPGTRLTVT.

The rearrangement uses TRBV19 and TRBJ2-7; the TCRdb D gene call, TRBD1, has no DNA to confirm it. Germline V lookup: CDR1 LNHDA, CDR2 SQIVND (reference sequence). This CDR3 has 13 residues. The CDR3 is CASGQGRGYEQYF.

The chain is built from TRBV2 and TRBJ2-4; TCRdb names TRBD2, which stays unverified in the absence of DNA. The CDR3 length is 15 residues. The germline gives CDR1 SNHLY, CDR2 FYNNEI. The CDR3 protein is CASSEETGRGNIQYF.

This chain links TRBV7-9 with TRBJ1-3. The CDR3 runs to 14 residues. The germline V gene encodes CDR1 SEHNR and CDR2 FQNEAQ (reference sequence). The CDR3 is CASSLVGTGNTIYF.

This chain uses TRBV27 with TRBJ1-2. The CDR3 consists of 13 residues. Per germline, CDR1 MNHEY and CDR2 SMNVEV (reference sequence). The CDR3 loop is CASRDPGGYGYTF.

The chain has TRBV7-9 and TRBJ2-1. Germline CDR1 is SEHNR and CDR2 is FQNEAQ (reference sequence). This CDR3 comprises 15 residues. The CDR3 loop is CASSLILNSYNEQFF.

The chain links TRBV12-3 or TRBV12-4 to TRBJ2-4; the D call of TRBD1 rests on TCRdb alone, since no DNA is present to check it. The CDR3 extends over 11 amino acids. The CDR3 protein is CASSPLGIQYF.

This chain uses TRBV2 with TRBJ2-2; there is no DNA to check the TCRdb D call of TRBD1. The CDR3 consists of 14 residues. The germline CDR1 and CDR2 sequences are SNHLY and FYNNEI. The CDR3 sequence: CASSGSTGAGELFF.

The rearrangement links TRBV18 to TRBJ2-7. Germline CDR1 KGHSH, CDR2 LQKENI. CDR3 length equals 13 residues. Here the CDR3 reads CASSPSVYYEQYF.

The chain has TRBV19 and TRBJ1-1; TCRdb names TRBD1, which stays unverified in the absence of DNA. Germline V gene lookup returns CDR1 LNHDA and CDR2 SQIVND (reference sequence). The CDR3 is 13 residues long. The CDR3 spells CASSKEGATEAFF.

The rearrangement links TRBV6-1 to TRBJ2-2; TCRdb names TRBD1, which stays unverified in the absence of DNA. The germline CDR1 and CDR2 sequences are MNHNS and SASEGT. The CDR3 covers 14 residues. This chain's CDR3 is CASLGQGAPGELFF.